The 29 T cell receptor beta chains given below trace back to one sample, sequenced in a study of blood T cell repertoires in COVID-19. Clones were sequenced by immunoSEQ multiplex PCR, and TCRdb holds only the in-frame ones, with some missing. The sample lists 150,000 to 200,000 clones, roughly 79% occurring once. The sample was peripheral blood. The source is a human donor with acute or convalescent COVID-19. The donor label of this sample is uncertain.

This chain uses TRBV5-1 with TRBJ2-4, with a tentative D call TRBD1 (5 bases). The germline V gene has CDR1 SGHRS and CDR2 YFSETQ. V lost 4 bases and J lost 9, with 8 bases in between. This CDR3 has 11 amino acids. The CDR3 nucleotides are TGCGCCAGCAGCACCCAGGGCATTCAGTACTTC. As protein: CASSTQGIQYF. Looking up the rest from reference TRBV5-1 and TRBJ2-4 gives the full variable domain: KAGVTQTPRYLIKTRGQQVTLSCSPISGHRSVSWYQQTPGQGLQFLFEYFSETQRNKGNFPGRFSGRQFSNSRSEMNVSTLELGDSALYLCASSTQGIQYFGAGTRLSVL.

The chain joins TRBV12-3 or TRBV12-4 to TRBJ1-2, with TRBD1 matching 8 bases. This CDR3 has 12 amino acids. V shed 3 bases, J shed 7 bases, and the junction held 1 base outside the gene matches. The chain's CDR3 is CASSLGQAGYTF. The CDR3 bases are TGTGCCAGCAGTTTGGGACAGGCTGGCTACACCTTC.

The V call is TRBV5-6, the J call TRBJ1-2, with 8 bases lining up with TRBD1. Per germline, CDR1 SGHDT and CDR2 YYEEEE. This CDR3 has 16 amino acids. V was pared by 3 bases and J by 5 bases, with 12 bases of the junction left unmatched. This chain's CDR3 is CASSSLTGEAGYGYTF. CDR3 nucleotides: TGTGCCAGCAGCTCCTTGACAGGGGAGGCGGGGTATGGCTACACCTTC. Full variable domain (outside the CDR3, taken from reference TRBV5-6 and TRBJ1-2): DAGVTQSPTHLIKTRGQQVTLRCSPKSGHDTVSWYQQALGQGPQFIFQYYEEEERQRGNFPDRFSGHQFPNYSSELNVNALLLGDSALYLCASSSLTGEAGYGYTFGSGTRLTVV.

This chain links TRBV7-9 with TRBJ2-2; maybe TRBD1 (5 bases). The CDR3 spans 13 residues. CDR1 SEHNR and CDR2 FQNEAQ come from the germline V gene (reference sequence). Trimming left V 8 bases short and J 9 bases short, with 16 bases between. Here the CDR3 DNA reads TGTGCCAGCTGTAGGGGCGCAGGCCGGGAGCTGTTTTTT. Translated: CASCRGAGRELFF.

The CDR3 sequence: CASSQERSGPYNEQFF. The CDR3 coding sequence is TGCGCCAGCAGCCAAGAGAGAAGCGGCCCCTACAATGAGCAGTTCTTC. The rearrangement joins TRBV4-3 to TRBJ2-1; D may be TRBD2 (5 bases). CDR1 and CDR2 from the germline V gene are LGHNA and YSLEER. V was pared by 0 bases and J by 2 bases, with 11 bases between. There are 16 residues in the CDR3.

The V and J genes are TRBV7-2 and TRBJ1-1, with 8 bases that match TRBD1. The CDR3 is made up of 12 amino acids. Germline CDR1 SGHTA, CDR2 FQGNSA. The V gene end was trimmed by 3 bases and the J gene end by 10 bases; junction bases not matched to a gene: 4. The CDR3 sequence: CASSFDRGGAFF. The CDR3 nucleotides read TGTGCCAGCAGCTTTGACAGGGGTGGAGCTTTCTTT.

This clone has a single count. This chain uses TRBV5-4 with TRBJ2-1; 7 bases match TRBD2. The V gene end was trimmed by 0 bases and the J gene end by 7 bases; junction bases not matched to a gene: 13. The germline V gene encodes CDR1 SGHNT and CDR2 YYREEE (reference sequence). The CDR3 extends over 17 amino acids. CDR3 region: CASSLVGGSSFLNEQFF. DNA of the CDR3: TGTGCCAGCAGCTTGGTTGGCGGGAGTTCATTCTTAAATGAGCAGTTCTTC.

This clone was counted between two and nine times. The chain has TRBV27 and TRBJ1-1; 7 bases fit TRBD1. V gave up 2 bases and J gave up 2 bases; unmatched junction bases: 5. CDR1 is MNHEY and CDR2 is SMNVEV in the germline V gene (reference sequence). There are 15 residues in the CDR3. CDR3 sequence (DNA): TGTGCCAGCAGTTTAACACGACAGGGTAACACTGAAGCTTTCTTT. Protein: CASSLTRQGNTEAFF.

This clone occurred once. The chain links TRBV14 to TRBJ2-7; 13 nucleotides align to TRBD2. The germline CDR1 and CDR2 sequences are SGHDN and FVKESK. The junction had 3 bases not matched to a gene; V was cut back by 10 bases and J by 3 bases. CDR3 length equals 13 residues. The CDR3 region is CATRTSGSYEQYF. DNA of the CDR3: TGTGCCACCAGGACTAGCGGGAGCTACGAGCAGTACTTC.

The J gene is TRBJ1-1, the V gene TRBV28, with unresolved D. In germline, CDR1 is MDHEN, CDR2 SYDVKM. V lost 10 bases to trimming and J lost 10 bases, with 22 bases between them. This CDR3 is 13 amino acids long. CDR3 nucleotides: TGTGCCACCCACACCGACCCACGACTGGCAGCTTTCTTT. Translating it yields CATHTDPRLAAFF.

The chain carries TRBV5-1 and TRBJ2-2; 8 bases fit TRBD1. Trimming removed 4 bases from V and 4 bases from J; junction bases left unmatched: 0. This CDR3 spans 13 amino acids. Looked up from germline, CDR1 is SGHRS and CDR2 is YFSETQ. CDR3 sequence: CASSGQGTGELFF. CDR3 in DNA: TGCGCCAGCAGCGGACAGGGCACCGGGGAGCTGTTTTTT.

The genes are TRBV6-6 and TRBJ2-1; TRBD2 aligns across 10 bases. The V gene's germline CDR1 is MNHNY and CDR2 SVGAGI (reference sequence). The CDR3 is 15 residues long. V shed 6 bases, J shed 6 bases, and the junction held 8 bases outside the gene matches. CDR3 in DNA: TGTGCCAGCAGGGTAGGACTAGCGGAGGGCAATGAGCAGTTCTTC. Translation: CASRVGLAEGNEQFF.

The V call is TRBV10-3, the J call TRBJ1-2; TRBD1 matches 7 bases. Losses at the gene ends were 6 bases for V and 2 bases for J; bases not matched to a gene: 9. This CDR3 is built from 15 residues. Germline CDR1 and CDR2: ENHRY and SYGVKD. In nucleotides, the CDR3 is TGTGCCATCAGCGAAACAGGGGAAGCGAACTATGGCTACACCTTC. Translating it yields CAISETGEANYGYTF.

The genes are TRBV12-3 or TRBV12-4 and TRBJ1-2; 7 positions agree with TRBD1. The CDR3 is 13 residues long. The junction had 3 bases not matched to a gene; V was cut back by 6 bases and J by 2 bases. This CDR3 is CASRPTGNYGYTF. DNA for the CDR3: TGTGCCAGCAGGCCGACAGGGAACTATGGCTACACCTTC.

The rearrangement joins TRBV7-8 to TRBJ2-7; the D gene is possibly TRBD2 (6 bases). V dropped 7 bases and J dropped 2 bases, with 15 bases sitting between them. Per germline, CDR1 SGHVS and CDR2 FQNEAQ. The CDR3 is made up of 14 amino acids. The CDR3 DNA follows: TGTGCCAGCACGACGGGAGCCCCCGCCTACGAGCAGTACTTC. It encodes CASTTGAPAYEQYF.

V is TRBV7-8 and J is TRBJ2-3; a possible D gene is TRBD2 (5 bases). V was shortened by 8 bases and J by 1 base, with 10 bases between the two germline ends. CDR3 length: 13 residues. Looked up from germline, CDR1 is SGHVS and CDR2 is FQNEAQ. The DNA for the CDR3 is TGTGCCAGCCTGGCCGGGGGCACAGATACGCAGTATTTT. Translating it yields CASLAGGTDTQYF.

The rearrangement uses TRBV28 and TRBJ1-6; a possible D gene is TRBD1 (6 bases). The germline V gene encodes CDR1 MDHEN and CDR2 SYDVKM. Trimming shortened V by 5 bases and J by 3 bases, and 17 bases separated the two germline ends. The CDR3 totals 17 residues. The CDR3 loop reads CASSNENRAFYNSPLHF. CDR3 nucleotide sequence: TGTGCCAGCAGTAACGAGAACAGGGCCTTCTATAATTCACCCCTCCACTTT.

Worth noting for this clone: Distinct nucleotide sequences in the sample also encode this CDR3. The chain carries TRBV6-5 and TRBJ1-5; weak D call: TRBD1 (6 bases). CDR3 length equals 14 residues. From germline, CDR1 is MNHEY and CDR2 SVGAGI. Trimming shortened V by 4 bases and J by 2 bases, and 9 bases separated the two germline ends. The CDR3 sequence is CASSSTGRNQPQHF. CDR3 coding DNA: TGTGCCAGCAGTTCTACAGGGCGCAATCAGCCCCAGCATTTT.

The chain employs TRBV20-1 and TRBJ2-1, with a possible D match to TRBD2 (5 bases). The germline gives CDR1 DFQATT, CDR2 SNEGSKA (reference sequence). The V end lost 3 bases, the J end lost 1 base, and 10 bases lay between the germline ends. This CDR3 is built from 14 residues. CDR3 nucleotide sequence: TGCAGTGCTAGTGGAGCGGAGTCCTACAATGAGCAGTTCTTC. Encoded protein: CSASGAESYNEQFF.

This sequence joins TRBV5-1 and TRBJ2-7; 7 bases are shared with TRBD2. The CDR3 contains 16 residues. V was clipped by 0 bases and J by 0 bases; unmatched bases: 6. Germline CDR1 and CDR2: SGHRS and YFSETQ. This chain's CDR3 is CASSLVGEGSSYEQYF. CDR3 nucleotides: TGCGCCAGCAGCTTGGTAGGGGAGGGAAGCTCCTACGAGCAGTACTTC.

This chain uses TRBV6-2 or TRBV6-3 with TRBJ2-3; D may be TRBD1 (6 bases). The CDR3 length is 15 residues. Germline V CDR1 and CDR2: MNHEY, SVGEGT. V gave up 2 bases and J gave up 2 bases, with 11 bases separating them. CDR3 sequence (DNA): TGTGCCAGCAGTTACCGGCAGGGGACCACAGATACGCAGTATTTT. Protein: CASSYRQGTTDTQYF.

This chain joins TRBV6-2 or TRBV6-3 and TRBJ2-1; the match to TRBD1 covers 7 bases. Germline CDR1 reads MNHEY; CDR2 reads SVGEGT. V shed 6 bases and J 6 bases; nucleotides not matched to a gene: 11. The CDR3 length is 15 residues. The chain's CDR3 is CASSQEGAAFNEQFF. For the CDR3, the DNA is TGTGCCAGCAGCCAAGAGGGGGCCGCATTCAATGAGCAGTTCTTC.

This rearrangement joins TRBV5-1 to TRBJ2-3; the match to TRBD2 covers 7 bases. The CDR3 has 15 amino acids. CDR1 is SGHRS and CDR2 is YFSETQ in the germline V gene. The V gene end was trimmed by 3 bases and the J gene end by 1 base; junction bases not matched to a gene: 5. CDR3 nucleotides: TGCGCCAGCAGCTCAGCGGGACTTCGCACAGATACGCAGTATTTT. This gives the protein CASSSAGLRTDTQYF.

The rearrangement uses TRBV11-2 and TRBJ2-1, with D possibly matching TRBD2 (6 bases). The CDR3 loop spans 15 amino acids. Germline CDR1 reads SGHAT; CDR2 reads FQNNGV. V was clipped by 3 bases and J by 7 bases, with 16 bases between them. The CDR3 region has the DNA TGTGCCAGCAGCTTCGGGCTAGCTGGAGGGAATGAGCAGTTCTTC. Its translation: CASSFGLAGGNEQFF.

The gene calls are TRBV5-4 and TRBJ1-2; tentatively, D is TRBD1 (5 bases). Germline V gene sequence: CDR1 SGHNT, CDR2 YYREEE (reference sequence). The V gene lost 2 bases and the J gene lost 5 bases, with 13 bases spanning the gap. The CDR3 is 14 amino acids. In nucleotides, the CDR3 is TGTGCCAGCAGCTTCGGGCAGGGATTATATGGCTACACCTTC. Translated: CASSFGQGLYGYTF.

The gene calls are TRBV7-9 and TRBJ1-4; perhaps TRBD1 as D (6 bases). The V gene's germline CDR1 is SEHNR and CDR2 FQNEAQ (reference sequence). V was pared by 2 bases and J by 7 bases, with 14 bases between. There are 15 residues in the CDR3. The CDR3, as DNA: TGTGCCAGCAGCTTAAGTCAGGGGACGGGTGAAAAACTGTTTTTT. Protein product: CASSLSQGTGEKLFF.

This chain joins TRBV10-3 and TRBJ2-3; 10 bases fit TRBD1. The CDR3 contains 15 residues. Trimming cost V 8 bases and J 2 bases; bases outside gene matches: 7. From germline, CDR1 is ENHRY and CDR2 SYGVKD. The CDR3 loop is CAIGQGTGVTDTQYF. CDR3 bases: TGTGCCATCGGTCAGGGGACAGGGGTCACAGATACGCAGTATTTT.

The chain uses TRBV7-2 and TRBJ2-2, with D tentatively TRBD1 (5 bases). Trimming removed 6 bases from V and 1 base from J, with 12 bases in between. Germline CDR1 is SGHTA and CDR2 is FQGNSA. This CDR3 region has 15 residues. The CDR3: CASRPPQGNTGELFF. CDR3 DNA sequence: TGTGCCAGCAGGCCCCCTCAGGGGAACACCGGGGAGCTGTTTTTT.

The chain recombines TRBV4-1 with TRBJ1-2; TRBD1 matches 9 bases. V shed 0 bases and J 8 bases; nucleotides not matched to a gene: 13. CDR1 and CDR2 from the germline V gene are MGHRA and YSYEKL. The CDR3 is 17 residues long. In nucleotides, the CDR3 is TGCGCCAGCAGCCAAGATGGAAGGGTGGACAGGGGAAGAGGCTACACCTTC. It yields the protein CASSQDGRVDRGRGYTF.